Listed here are 21 T cell receptor beta chains from one sample, sequenced in a study of T cell responses to AZD1222 COVID-19 vaccine. The method was immunoSEQ multiplex PCR; TCRdb's version includes in-frame clones alone and lacks a portion of them. The table shows about 86,000 clones, with approximately 91% occurring only once. The sequences come from peripheral blood, collected 28 days after the second AZD1222 dose. The receptors originated from an adult who received the AZD1222 COVID-19 vaccine.

This rearrangement joins TRBV4-1 to TRBJ1-5; D ambiguous. From germline, CDR1 is MGHRA and CDR2 YSYEKL. The CDR3 totals 14 residues. V lost 1 base and J lost 5, with 9 bases in between. Here the CDR3 DNA reads TGCGCCAGCAGCCAAGTCGGAGGGTATCAGCCCCAGCATTTT. Encoded protein: CASSQVGGYQPQHF.

This clone was observed a single time. The CDR3 DNA sequence: TGTGCCAGCAGCGACGGACTAGCGGGTTACAATGAGCAGTTCTTC. Protein product: CASSDGLAGYNEQFF. The V and J genes are TRBV9 and TRBJ2-1, with 11 bases identical to TRBD2. The CDR3 length is 15 residues. Germline V gives CDR1 SGDLS, CDR2 YYNGEE. Germline trimming cut 3 bases from V and 4 bases from J; bases unmatched to any gene: 3.

The table lists this clone with a few counts. The chain has TRBV19 and TRBJ1-2, with 12 bases aligning to TRBD1. The CDR3 consists of 16 residues. Trimming took 10 bases from V and 5 from J; bases not matched to a gene: 14. Germline assignment: CDR1 LNHDA and CDR2 SQIVND (reference sequence). CDR3 in amino acids: CATRPGQGAKSYGYTF. In nucleotides, the CDR3 is TGTGCCACTCGCCCGGGACAGGGGGCGAAATCTTATGGCTACACCTTC.

The chain links TRBV18 to TRBJ2-7; D remains unclear. CDR3 size: 13 residues. The V gene's germline CDR1 is KGHSH and CDR2 LQKENI. V shed 2 bases and J shed 2 bases, with 7 bases lying between them. CDR3 amino acids: CASSPAGPYEQYF. The CDR3 DNA reads TGTGCCAGCTCACCAGCTGGACCCTACGAGCAGTACTTC.

For the CDR3, the DNA is TGTGCCAGCAGCTTAGAGGGAGCAGGGTTTCAGCCCCAGCATTTT. Its protein is CASSLEGAGFQPQHF. This rearrangement joins TRBV7-9 to TRBJ1-5, with D perhaps matching TRBD1 (5 bases). V shed 1 base and J shed 6 bases, with 13 bases lying between them. CDR1 is SEHNR and CDR2 is FQNEAQ in the germline V gene (reference sequence). The CDR3 has 15 residues.

The rearrangement links TRBV12-3 or TRBV12-4 to TRBJ1-5, with unresolved D. V was trimmed by 3 bases and J by 7 bases, leaving 10 bases between them. The CDR3 is made up of 13 amino acids. The DNA of the CDR3 is TGTGCCAGCAGTTTTCAGTTTGGGCAGCCCCAGCATTTT. As protein: CASSFQFGQPQHF.

The chain links TRBV19 to TRBJ1-1; unclear D gene. Per germline, CDR1 LNHDA and CDR2 SQIVND (reference sequence). The CDR3 is made up of 13 amino acids. The V and J ends lost 5 bases and 1 base respectively, with 8 bases between them. The CDR3 sequence is CASSFSANTEAFF. CDR3 coding DNA: TGTGCCAGTAGTTTTTCCGCGAACACTGAAGCTTTCTTT.

The chain couples TRBV9 to TRBJ2-5; D unclear. Germline V gene lookup returns CDR1 SGDLS and CDR2 YYNGEE. The length of the CDR3 is 14 residues. The V end lost 0 bases, the J end lost 5 bases, and 11 bases lay between the germline ends. The CDR3 loop is CASSVEGSTETQYF. CDR3 nucleotide sequence: TGTGCCAGCAGCGTAGAAGGTAGCACTGAGACCCAGTACTTC.

The V and J genes are TRBV28 and TRBJ1-1; maybe TRBD1 (6 bases). This CDR3 spans 15 amino acids. Germline assignment: CDR1 MDHEN and CDR2 SYDVKM. V was trimmed by 2 bases and J by 3 bases, leaving 13 bases between them. DNA of the CDR3: TGTGCCAGCAGTTTAGGGGGGCGGGGTGACACTGAAGCTTTCTTT. The encoded protein is CASSLGGRGDTEAFF.

This rearrangement joins TRBV20-1 to TRBJ2-7, with D possibly being TRBD2 (6 bases). The germline V and J ends were trimmed by 5 bases and 5 bases, with 10 bases remaining between them. CDR3 length: 11 amino acids. Germline CDR1 DFQATT, CDR2 SNEGSKA (reference sequence). The CDR3 nucleotides are TGCAGTGCTGCCGGGAGCGACGAGCAGTACTTC. Protein product: CSAAGSDEQYF.

The CDR3 loop is CSVSGTHLTDTQYF. CDR3 DNA: TGCAGCGTGAGCGGGACACATCTCACAGATACGCAGTATTTT. The chain recombines TRBV29-1 with TRBJ2-3; the D gene is possibly TRBD2 (7 bases). In germline, CDR1 is SQVTM, CDR2 ANQGSEA. This CDR3 is built from 14 residues. The V and J ends lost 6 bases and 2 bases respectively, with 15 bases between them.

The rearrangement joins TRBV7-9 to TRBJ2-2, with 9 nucleotides matching TRBD2. This CDR3 has 16 residues. The J segment lost 0 bases and the V segment lost 5 bases, leaving 4 bases of the junction unmatched. Germline CDR1 is SEHNR and CDR2 is FQNEAQ (reference sequence). CDR3 protein: CASSPSGRTNTGELFF. For the CDR3, the DNA is TGTGCCAGCAGCCCCAGCGGGAGGACGAACACCGGGGAGCTGTTTTTT.

The chain couples TRBV6-5 to TRBJ1-1; D is uncertain. The CDR3 totals 14 residues. Germline V gene data show CDR1 as MNHEY and CDR2 as SVGAGI. V was pared by 2 bases and J by 4 bases, with 11 bases between. The CDR3 reads CASSYGQVPTEAFF. CDR3 DNA sequence: TGTGCCAGCAGTTACGGGCAGGTCCCCACTGAAGCTTTCTTT.

The chain links TRBV14 to TRBJ1-5; no clear D gene. CDR1 is SGHDN, CDR2 FVKESK, per germline. Trimming pared 0 bases from V and 1 base from J, leaving 13 bases between. CDR3 length: 17 residues. Here the CDR3 reads CASSQDWPEGSNQPQHF. In DNA form, the CDR3 reads TGTGCCAGCAGCCAAGATTGGCCCGAGGGAAGCAATCAGCCCCAGCATTTT. Full variable domain (rest looked up from reference TRBV14 and TRBJ1-5): EAGVTQFPSHSVIEKGQTVTLRCDPISGHDNLYWYRRVMGKEIKFLLHFVKESKQDESGMPNNRFLAERTGGTYSTLKVQPAELEDSGVYFCASSQDWPEGSNQPQHFGDGTRLSIL.

The rearrangement links TRBV7-9 to TRBJ2-7; no reliable D call. Trimming left V 5 bases short and J 5 bases short, with 13 bases between. This CDR3 contains 13 residues. From germline, CDR1 is SEHNR and CDR2 FQNEAQ (reference sequence). The CDR3 DNA is TGTGCCAGCAGCCCGCGAACTCCCCACGAGCAGTACTTC. Amino acids: CASSPRTPHEQYF.

V and J are TRBV28 and TRBJ2-1, with 8 bases aligning to TRBD2. Per the germline V gene, CDR1 is MDHEN and CDR2 is SYDVKM. This CDR3 contains 16 residues. V lost 0 bases to trimming and J lost 6 bases; unmatched junction nucleotides: 7. Here the CDR3 DNA reads TGTGCCAGCAGTTTATGGGCGGGACTAGTCGGCAATGAGCAGTTCTTC. Its translation: CASSLWAGLVGNEQFF.

The chain employs TRBV19 and TRBJ2-2; D possibly corresponds to TRBD2 (5 bases). The V end lost 4 bases, the J end lost 5 bases, and 11 bases lay between the germline ends. The CDR3 spans 14 residues. Germline CDR1 LNHDA, CDR2 SQIVND (reference sequence). This CDR3 reads CASSRVASTGELFF. DNA of the CDR3: TGTGCCAGTAGTAGGGTAGCGTCAACCGGGGAGCTGTTTTTT.

The rearrangement joins TRBV5-4 to TRBJ2-3; TRBD1 aligns across 9 bases. Trimming at V came to 4 bases and at J to 6 bases, leaving 6 bases not matched to a gene. CDR1 is SGHNT and CDR2 is YYREEE in the germline V gene (reference sequence). The CDR3 contains 14 residues. The CDR3 DNA reads as TGTGCCAGCAGCGTACAGGGGGCAGGGGATACGCAGTATTTT. Translated: CASSVQGAGDTQYF. The entire variable domain, with the rest obtained from reference TRBV5-4 and TRBJ2-3, is as follows: ETGVTQSPTHLIKTRGQQVTLRCSSQSGHNTVSWYQQALGQGPQFIFQYYREEENGRGNFPPRFSGLQFPNYSSELNVNALELDDSALYLCASSVQGAGDTQYFGPGTRLTVL.

V is TRBV7-9 and J is TRBJ2-7; TRBD2 might be the D (7 bases). V was pared by 4 bases and J by 4 bases, with 20 bases between. The CDR3 covers 16 residues. CDR1 and CDR2 (germline): SEHNR, FQNEAQ (reference sequence). The CDR3 is CASSSVLGRGAYEQYF. CDR3 DNA sequence: TGTGCCAGCAGCTCGGTGTTGGGGAGGGGGGCATACGAGCAGTACTTC.

The chain uses TRBV19 and TRBJ2-7; D may be TRBD1 (6 bases). Germline V gene sequence: CDR1 LNHDA, CDR2 SQIVND (reference sequence). V was shortened by 3 bases and J by 3 bases, with 12 bases between the two germline ends. There are 14 residues in the CDR3. CDR3 amino acids: CASSIRDTNYEQYF. CDR3 nucleotide sequence: TGTGCCAGTAGTATCCGGGACACCAACTACGAGCAGTACTTC.

The chain has TRBV10-1 and TRBJ1-5; no clear D gene. The germline V gene has CDR1 WNHNN and CDR2 SYGVQD (reference sequence). Trimming pared 2 bases from V and 0 bases from J, leaving 5 bases between. CDR3 size: 14 residues. The DNA of the CDR3 is TGCGCCAGCAGTGAGGGGAATAGCAATCAGCCCCAGCATTTT. Its protein product is CASSEGNSNQPQHF.